The next 6 T cell receptor beta chains were all read from a single sample in a study of T cell changes during pregnancy in multiple sclerosis. This table comes from immunoSEQ multiplex PCR, and its TCRdb copy is limited to in-frame clones, with some not included. The table lists under 45,000 clones, about 88% of them singletons, with around 4.1% in the top ten. The sequences come from CD8+ T cells from peripheral blood mononuclear cells, collected in the first trimester of pregnancy. These receptors were taken from a female donor with multiple sclerosis, enrolled in a pregnancy study.

The chain carries TRBV25-1 and TRBJ1-6, with a weak D call TRBD1 (6 bases). This CDR3 comprises 13 residues. Trimming took 7 bases from V and 8 from J, leaving 12 bases between them. Germline CDR1 and CDR2: MGHDK and SYGVNS. The DNA for the CDR3 is TGTGCCAGCACCCCGGACAGCTATTCACCCCTCCACTTT. Amino acids: CASTPDSYSPLHF. Variable domain in full (rest from reference TRBV25-1 and TRBJ1-6): EADIYQTPRYLVIGTGKKITLECSQTMGHDKMYWYQQDPGMELHLIHYSYGVNSTEKGDLSSESTVSRIRTEHFPLTLESARPSHTSQYLCASTPDSYSPLHFGNGTRLTVT.

The genes are TRBV9 and TRBJ2-3; 7 bases match TRBD2. CDR1 is SGDLS and CDR2 is YYNGEE in the germline V gene. The CDR3 length is 14 residues. Germline trimming cut 7 bases from V and 1 base from J; bases unmatched to any gene: 6. CDR3 nucleotides: TGTGCCAGCGCGGGGGACCTAGGCACAGATACGCAGTATTTT. The encoded protein is CASAGDLGTDTQYF.

This clone was seen once. This sequence joins TRBV7-9 and TRBJ2-2, with TRBD1 identical over 8 bases. Germline trimming cut 5 bases from V and 6 bases from J; bases unmatched to any gene: 8. CDR3 length: 15 amino acids. CDR1 SEHNR and CDR2 FQNEAQ come from the germline V gene (reference sequence). The CDR3 sequence: CASSRPTDRAGELFF. DNA for the CDR3: TGTGCCAGCAGCCGGCCGACGGACAGGGCCGGGGAGCTGTTTTTT. Variable domain in full (rest from reference TRBV7-9 and TRBJ2-2): DTGVSQNPRHKITKRGQNVTFRCDPISEHNRLYWYRQTLGQGPEFLTYFQNEAQLEKSRLLSDRFSAERPKGSFSTLEIQRTEQGDSAMYLCASSRPTDRAGELFFGEGSRLTVL.

This sequence joins TRBV25-1 and TRBJ2-3; D may be TRBD2 (6 bases). The CDR3 is 17 residues long. The germline CDR1 and CDR2 sequences are MGHDK and SYGVNS. Trimming cost V 0 bases and J 3 bases, with 16 bases left between them. CDR3 amino acids: CASSEYGDLGGTDTQYF. In DNA, the CDR3 is TGTGCCAGCAGTGAATATGGTGACCTTGGGGGGACAGATACGCAGTATTTT. Full variable domain (outside the CDR3, taken from reference TRBV25-1 and TRBJ2-3): EADIYQTPRYLVIGTGKKITLECSQTMGHDKMYWYQQDPGMELHLIHYSYGVNSTEKGDLSSESTVSRIRTEHFPLTLESARPSHTSQYLCASSEYGDLGGTDTQYFGPGTRLTVL.

The rearrangement uses TRBV27 and TRBJ1-1; D is perhaps TRBD1 (5 bases). V dropped 7 bases and J dropped 11 bases, with 14 bases sitting between them. Germline CDR1 is MNHEY and CDR2 is SMNVEV (reference sequence). This CDR3 contains 11 residues. The CDR3 DNA follows: TGTGCCAGCACCTGGGAGGGGTTTGCTTTCTTT. Encoded protein: CASTWEGFAFF.

The chain couples TRBV29-1 to TRBJ2-7; 8 positions agree with TRBD1. The CDR3 runs to 12 residues. Germline V lookup: CDR1 SQVTM, CDR2 ANQGSEA. The ends lost 5 bases at V and 6 bases at J; junction bases unmatched: 6. The CDR3 nucleotides are TGCAGCGTTCGGACAGGGTTATCCGAGCAGTACTTC. Translating gives CSVRTGLSEQYF.